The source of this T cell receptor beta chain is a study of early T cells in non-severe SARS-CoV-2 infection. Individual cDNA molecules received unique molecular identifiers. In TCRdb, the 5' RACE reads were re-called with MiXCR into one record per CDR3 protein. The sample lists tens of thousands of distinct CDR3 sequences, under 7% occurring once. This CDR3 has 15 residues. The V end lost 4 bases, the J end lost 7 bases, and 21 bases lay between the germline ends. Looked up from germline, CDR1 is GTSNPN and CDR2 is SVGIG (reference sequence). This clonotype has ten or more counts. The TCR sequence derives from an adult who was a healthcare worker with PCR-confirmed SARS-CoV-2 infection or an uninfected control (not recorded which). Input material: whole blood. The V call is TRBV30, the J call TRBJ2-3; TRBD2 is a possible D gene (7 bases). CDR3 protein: CAWTGRAGAFYTQYF. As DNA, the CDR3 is TGTGCCTGGACGGGTCGGGCGGGGGCATTCTATACGCAGTATTTT.